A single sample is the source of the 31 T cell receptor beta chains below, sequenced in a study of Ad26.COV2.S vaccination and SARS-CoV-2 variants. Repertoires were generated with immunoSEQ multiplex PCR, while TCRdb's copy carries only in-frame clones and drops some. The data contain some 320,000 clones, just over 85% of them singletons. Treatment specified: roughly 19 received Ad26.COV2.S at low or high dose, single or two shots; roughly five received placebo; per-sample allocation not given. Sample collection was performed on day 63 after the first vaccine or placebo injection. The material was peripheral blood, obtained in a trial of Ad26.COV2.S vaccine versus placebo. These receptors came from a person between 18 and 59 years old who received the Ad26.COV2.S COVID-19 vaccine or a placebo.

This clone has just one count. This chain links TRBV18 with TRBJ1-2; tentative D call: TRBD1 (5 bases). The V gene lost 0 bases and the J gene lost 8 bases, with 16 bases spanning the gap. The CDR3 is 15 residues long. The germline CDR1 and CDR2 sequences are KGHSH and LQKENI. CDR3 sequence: CASSPPLAGREGYTF. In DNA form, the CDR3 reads TGTGCCAGCTCACCACCCCTGGCAGGGAGGGAAGGCTACACCTTC.

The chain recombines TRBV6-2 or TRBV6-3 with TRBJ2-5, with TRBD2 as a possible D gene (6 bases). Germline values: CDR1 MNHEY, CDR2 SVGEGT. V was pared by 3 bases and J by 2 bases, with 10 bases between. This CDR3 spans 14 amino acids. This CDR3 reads CASSYIAGQETQYF. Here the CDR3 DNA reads TGTGCCAGCAGTTATATCGCGGGGCAAGAGACCCAGTACTTC.

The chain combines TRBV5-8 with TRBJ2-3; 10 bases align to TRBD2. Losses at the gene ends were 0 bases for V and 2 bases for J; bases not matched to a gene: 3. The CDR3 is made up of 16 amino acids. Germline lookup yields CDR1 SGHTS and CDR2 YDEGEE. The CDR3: CASSLDSGGYTDTQYF. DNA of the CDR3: TGTGCCAGCAGCTTGGATAGCGGGGGGTACACAGATACGCAGTATTTT.

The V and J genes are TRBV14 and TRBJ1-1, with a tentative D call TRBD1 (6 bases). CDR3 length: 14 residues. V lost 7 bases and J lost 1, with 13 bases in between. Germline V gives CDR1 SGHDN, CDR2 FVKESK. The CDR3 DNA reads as TGTGCCAGCACCCTCTTGACAGGGAACACTGAAGCTTTCTTT. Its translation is CASTLLTGNTEAFF.

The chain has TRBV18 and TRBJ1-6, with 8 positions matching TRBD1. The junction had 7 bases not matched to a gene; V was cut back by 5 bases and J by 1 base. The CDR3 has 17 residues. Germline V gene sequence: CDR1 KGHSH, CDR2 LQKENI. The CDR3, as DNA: TGTGCCAGCTCAGCCCAGGGGGCGACGTCCTATAATTCACCCCTCCACTTT. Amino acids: CASSAQGATSYNSPLHF.

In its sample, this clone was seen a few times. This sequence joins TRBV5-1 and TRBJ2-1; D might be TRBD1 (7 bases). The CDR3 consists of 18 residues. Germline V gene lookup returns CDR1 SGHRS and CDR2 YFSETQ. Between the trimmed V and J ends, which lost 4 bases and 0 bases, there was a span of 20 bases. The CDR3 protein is CASSRRRGDQSSYNEQFF. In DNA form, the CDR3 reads TGCGCCAGCAGCCGGCGCAGGGGGGATCAGAGCTCCTACAATGAGCAGTTCTTC. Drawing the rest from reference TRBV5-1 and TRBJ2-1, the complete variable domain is KAGVTQTPRYLIKTRGQQVTLSCSPISGHRSVSWYQQTPGQGLQFLFEYFSETQRNKGNFPGRFSGRQFSNSRSEMNVSTLELGDSALYLCASSRRRGDQSSYNEQFFGPGTRLTVL.

CDR3 coding DNA: TGCGCCAGCAGCCAACCAACAACAGGTACCCGCTCGTCCGAGCAGTACTTC. Amino acids: CASSQPTTGTRSSEQYF. The chain recombines TRBV4-1 with TRBJ2-7; a weak D match, TRBD1 (5 bases). This CDR3 contains 17 residues. Germline assignment: CDR1 MGHRA and CDR2 YSYEKL. Trimming cost V 2 bases and J 6 bases, with 23 bases left between them.

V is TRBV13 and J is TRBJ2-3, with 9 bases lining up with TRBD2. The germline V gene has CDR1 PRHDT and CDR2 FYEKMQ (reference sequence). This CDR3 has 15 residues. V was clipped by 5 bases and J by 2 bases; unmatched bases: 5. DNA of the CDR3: TGTGCCAGCAGCGAAGCGGGGGGTGTCACAGATACGCAGTATTTT. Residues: CASSEAGGVTDTQYF.

CDR3 loop: CASSGGTGAPNEQFF. The CDR3 DNA follows: TGTGCCAGCAGCGGGGGGACAGGGGCACCCAATGAGCAGTTCTTC. The chain carries TRBV9 and TRBJ2-1; TRBD1 agrees at 10 bases. This CDR3 has 15 residues. Trimming at V came to 3 bases and at J to 6 bases, leaving 6 bases not matched to a gene. Germline assignment: CDR1 SGDLS and CDR2 YYNGEE. Full variable domain (rest looked up from reference TRBV9 and TRBJ2-1): DSGVTQTPKHLITATGQRVTLRCSPRSGDLSVYWYQQSLDQGLQFLIQYYNGEERAKGNILERFSAQQFPDLHSELNLSSLELGDSALYFCASSGGTGAPNEQFFGPGTRLTVL.

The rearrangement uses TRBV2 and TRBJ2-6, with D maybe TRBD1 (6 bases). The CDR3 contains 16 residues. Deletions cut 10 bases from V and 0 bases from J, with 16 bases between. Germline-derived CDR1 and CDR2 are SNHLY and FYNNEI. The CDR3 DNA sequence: TGTGCCACCCATGACAGGATCCCCTCTGGGGCCAACGTCCTGACTTTC. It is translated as CATHDRIPSGANVLTF.

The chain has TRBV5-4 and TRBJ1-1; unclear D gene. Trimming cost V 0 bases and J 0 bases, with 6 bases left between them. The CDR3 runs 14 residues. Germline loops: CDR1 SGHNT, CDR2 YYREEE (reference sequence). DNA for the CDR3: TGTGCCAGCAGCTTGGGGTCGTTGAACACTGAAGCTTTCTTT. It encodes CASSLGSLNTEAFF.

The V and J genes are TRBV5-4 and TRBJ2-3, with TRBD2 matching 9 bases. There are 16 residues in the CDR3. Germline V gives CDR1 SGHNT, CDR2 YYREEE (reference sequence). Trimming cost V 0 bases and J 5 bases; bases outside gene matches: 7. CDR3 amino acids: CASSLASAGGGDTQYF. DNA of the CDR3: TGTGCCAGCAGCTTGGCCTCAGCGGGGGGAGGAGATACGCAGTATTTT. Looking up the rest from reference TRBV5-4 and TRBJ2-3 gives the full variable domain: ETGVTQSPTHLIKTRGQQVTLRCSSQSGHNTVSWYQQALGQGPQFIFQYYREEENGRGNFPPRFSGLQFPNYSSELNVNALELDDSALYLCASSLASAGGGDTQYFGPGTRLTVL.

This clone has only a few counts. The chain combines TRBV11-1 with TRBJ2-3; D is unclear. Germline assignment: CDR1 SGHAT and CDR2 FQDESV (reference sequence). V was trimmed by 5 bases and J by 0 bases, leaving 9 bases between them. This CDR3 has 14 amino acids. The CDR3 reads CASSALGSTDTQYF. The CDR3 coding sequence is TGTGCCAGCAGCGCCCTCGGCAGCACAGATACGCAGTATTTT.

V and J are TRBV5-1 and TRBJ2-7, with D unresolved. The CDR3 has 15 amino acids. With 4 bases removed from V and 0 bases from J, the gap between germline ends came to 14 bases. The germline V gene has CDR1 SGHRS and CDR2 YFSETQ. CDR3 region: CASSPLERSSYEQYF. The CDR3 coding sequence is TGCGCCAGCAGCCCCTTAGAAAGGAGCTCCTACGAGCAGTACTTC.

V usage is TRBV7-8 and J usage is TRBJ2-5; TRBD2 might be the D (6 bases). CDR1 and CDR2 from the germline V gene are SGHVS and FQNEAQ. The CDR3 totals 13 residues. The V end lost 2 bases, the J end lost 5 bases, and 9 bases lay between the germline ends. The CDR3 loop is CASSLSSGETQYF. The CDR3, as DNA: TGTGCCAGCAGCTTATCAAGCGGGGAGACCCAGTACTTC.

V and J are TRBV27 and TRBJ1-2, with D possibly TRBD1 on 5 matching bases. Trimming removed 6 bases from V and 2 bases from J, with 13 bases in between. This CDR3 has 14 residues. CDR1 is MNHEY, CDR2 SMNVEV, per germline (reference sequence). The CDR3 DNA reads TGTGCCAGCAGGTCAGAGGGACCCAACTATGGCTACACCTTC. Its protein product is CASRSEGPNYGYTF.

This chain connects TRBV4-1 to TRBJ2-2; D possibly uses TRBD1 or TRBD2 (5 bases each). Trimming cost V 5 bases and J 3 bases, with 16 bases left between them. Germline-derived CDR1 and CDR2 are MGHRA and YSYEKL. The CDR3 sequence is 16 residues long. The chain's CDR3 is CASSSIGQGHTGELFF. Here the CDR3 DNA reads TGCGCCAGCAGCTCGATTGGCCAGGGACACACCGGGGAGCTGTTTTTT.

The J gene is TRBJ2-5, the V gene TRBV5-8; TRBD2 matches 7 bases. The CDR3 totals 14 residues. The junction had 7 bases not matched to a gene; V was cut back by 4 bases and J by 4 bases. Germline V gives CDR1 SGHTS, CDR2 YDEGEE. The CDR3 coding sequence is TGTGCCAGCAGCCCAGCGGGGCGAAGAGAGACCCAGTACTTC. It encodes CASSPAGRRETQYF.

The CDR3 spells CASSLFGASGVTYEQYF. CDR3 coding DNA: TGTGCCAGCAGTTTATTCGGTGCTAGCGGGGTAACCTACGAGCAGTACTTC. The chain combines TRBV27 with TRBJ2-7, with TRBD2 matching 9 bases. Per the germline V gene, CDR1 is MNHEY and CDR2 is SMNVEV (reference sequence). The junction had 9 bases not matched to a gene; V was cut back by 1 base and J by 2 bases. CDR3 length equals 17 residues.

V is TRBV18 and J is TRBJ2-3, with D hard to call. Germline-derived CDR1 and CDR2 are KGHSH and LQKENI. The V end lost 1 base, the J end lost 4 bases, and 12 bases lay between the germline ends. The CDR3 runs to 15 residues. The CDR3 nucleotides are TGTGCCAGCTCACCACTCCGGGTTGGGTCAGATACGCAGTATTTT. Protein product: CASSPLRVGSDTQYF.

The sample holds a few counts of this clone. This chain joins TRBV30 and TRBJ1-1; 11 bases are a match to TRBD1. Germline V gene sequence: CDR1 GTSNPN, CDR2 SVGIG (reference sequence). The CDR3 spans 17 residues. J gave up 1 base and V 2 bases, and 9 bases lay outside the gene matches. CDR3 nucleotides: TGTGCCTGGAGTCCCCCGGACAGGGGGCGGGCGAACACTGAAGCTTTCTTT. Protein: CAWSPPDRGRANTEAFF.

In nucleotides, the CDR3 is TGTGCCACCAGCACCCTCAACTATGGCTACACCTTC. Protein sequence: CATSTLNYGYTF. The chain links TRBV15 to TRBJ1-2; D is undetermined. This CDR3 is 12 amino acids long. CDR1 and CDR2 from the germline V gene are LNHNV and YYDKDF (reference sequence). The V gene lost 4 bases and the J gene lost 2 bases, with 5 bases spanning the gap.

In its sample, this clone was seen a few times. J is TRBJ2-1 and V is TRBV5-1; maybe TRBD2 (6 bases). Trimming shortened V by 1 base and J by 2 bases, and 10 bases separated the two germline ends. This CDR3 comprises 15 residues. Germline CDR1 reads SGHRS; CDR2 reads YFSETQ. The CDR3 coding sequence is TGCGCCAGCAGCTTGTCCGGGAGCACCTACAATGAGCAGTTCTTC. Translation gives CASSLSGSTYNEQFF.

As DNA, the CDR3 is TGTGCCAGCAGTGAACCCGGACAGGGGGCGGATGGCTACACCTTC. Protein sequence: CASSEPGQGADGYTF. This chain links TRBV25-1 with TRBJ1-2; TRBD1 matches at 11 bases. V lost 2 bases to trimming and J lost 6 bases; unmatched junction nucleotides: 5. The V gene's germline CDR1 is MGHDK and CDR2 SYGVNS. The CDR3 length is 15 residues.

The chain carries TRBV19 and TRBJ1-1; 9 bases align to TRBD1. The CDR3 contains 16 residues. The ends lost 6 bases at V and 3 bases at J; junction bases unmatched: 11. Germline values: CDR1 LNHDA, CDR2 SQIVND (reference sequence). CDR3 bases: TGTGCCAGTAGCACTGCCGGGACAGGGTCATACACTGAAGCTTTCTTT. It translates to CASSTAGTGSYTEAFF.

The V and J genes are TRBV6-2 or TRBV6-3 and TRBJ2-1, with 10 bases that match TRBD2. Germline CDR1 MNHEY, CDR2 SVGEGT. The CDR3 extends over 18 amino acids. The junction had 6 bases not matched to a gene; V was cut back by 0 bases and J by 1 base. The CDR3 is CASSYSSSGGGSYNEQFF. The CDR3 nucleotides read TGTGCCAGCAGTTACTCGTCTAGCGGGGGTGGGTCCTACAATGAGCAGTTCTTC.

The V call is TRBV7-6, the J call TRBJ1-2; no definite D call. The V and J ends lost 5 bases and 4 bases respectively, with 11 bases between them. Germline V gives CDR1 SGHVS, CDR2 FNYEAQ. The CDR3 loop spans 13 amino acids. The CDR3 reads CASSPDPTYGYTF. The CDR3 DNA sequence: TGTGCCAGCAGCCCCGACCCCACCTATGGCTACACCTTC.

The CDR3 protein is CASSLNQVYTF. In DNA form, the CDR3 reads TGTGCCAGTAGCCTAAATCAGGTTTACACCTTC. The chain couples TRBV19 to TRBJ1-2; D not resolved. The CDR3 has 11 amino acids. Trimming stripped 6 bases from V and 11 bases from J, with 13 bases between. Germline V lookup: CDR1 LNHDA, CDR2 SQIVND (reference sequence). Using reference TRBV19 and TRBJ1-2 for the parts outside the CDR3, the full variable domain is DGGITQSPKYLFRKEGQNVTLSCEQNLNHDAMYWYRQDPGQGLRLIYYSQIVNDFQKGDIAEGYSVSREKKESFPLTVTSAQKNPTAFYLCASSLNQVYTFGSGTRLTVV.

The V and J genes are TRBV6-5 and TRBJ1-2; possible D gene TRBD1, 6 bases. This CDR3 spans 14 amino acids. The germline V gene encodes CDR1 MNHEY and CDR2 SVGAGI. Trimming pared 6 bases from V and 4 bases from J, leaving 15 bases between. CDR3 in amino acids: CASSRDIPSYGYTF. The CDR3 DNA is TGTGCCAGCAGCCGGGACATCCCCTCCTATGGCTACACCTTC.

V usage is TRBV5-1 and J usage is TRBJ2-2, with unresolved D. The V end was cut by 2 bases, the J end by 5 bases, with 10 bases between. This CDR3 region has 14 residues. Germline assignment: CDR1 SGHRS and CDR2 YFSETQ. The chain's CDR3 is CASSFTLGTGELFF. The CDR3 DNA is TGCGCCAGCAGCTTCACCCTAGGAACCGGGGAGCTGTTTTTT.

In DNA form, the CDR3 reads TGTGCCAGTAGGCCGGGACAGGGGCTAAGGGGCTACACCTTC. Translated: CASRPGQGLRGYTF. The chain couples TRBV19 to TRBJ1-2; the match to TRBD1 covers 10 bases. Germline V gives CDR1 LNHDA, CDR2 SQIVND (reference sequence). This CDR3 has 14 residues. The J segment lost 8 bases and the V segment lost 6 bases, leaving 9 bases of the junction unmatched. The full variable domain, in which reference TRBV19 and TRBJ1-2 provide the parts outside the CDR3, is DGGITQSPKYLFRKEGQNVTLSCEQNLNHDAMYWYRQDPGQGLRLIYYSQIVNDFQKGDIAEGYSVSREKKESFPLTVTSAQKNPTAFYLCASRPGQGLRGYTFGSGTRLTVV.